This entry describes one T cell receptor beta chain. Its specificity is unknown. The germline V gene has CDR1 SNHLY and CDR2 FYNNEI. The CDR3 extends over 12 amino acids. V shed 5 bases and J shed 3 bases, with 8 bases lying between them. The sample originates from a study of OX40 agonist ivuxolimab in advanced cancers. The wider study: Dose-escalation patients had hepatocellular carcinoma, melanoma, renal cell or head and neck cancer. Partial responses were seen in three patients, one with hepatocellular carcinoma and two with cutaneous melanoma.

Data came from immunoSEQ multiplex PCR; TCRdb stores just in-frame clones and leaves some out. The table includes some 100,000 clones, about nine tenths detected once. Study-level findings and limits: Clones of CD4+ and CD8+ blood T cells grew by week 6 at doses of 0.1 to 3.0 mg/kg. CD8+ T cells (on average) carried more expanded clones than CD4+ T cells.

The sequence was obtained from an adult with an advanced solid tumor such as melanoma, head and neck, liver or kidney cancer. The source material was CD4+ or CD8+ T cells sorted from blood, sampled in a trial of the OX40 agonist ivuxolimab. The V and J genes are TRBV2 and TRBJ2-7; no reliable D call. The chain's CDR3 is CASSPTDYEQYF. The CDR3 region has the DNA TGTGCCAGCAGTCCTACAGACTACGAGCAGTACTTC.